This T cell receptor beta chain stems from a study of identical twins (dated by TCRdb to 2015 to 2016). At the level of the whole study: To test whether fetal clonotypes persist, this study deep-sequenced TCR alpha and beta repertoires from monozygotic twins, from unrelated adults of various ages, and from cord blood. Replicate twin experiments were performed at different times using different library preparation protocols to rule out contamination. What the authors observed across the whole study: Because the same donors could not be followed over many years, the conclusions depended on cross-sectional statistical analysis. Compared with coincidental sharing between unrelated individuals, an excess of low generation-probability sequences was observed among out-of-frame TCR alpha sequences shared between twins. In beta out-of-frame sequences, excess twin sharing was weaker, because having fewer shared sequences lowered the signal-to-noise ratio. Invariant T cells such as MAIT and iNKT could partly confound zero-insertion analyses, although diverse VJ usage argued against such confounding for most clonotypes. Out-of-frame TCR alpha sharing in monozygotic twins was systematically underestimated by recombination models, whereas sharing between unrelated individuals was in agreement with the recombination models. Abundant cord blood beta clonotypes carried fewer insertions; young adult naive repertoires showed a weaker similar trend, while memory repertoires showed none.

A word on this clonotype: No cognate antigen has been identified for it. It has no much larger one-base neighbor in the sample; base qualities were not kept.

Every donor in the study was a healthy Caucasian. The twin cohort consisted of three pairs of female monozygotic twins, all aged roughly 18 to 29 years. Positive isolation kits from Invitrogen were used to isolate CD4+ and CD8+ T cell populations. Preparation of the library involved 5' RACE. Sequenced using an Illumina HiSeq 2000. Template switching added a universal primer binding site, and the final cDNA carried a unique molecular identifier that allowed TCR cDNA molecules to be counted accurately. Specific primers in the conserved constant-segment region were used to synthesize first-strand cDNA for TCR alpha and beta chains. To control for contamination, every cDNA library carried two barcodes: a SMART-Mk sample barcode plus Illumina barcodes. TruSeq adapter sequences and Illumina sample barcodes were added in two successive PCR steps. TCR alpha and beta cDNA libraries were sequenced on the Illumina HiSeq platform with custom primers. The paper's data handling went like this. MiGEC processed the raw reads to extract unique molecular identifiers, while MiXCR was used to determine the CDR3 positions. Recombination models were inferred per individual with the repgenHMM and IGoR tools using an EM algorithm. The tcR package in R was used for shared clonotype analysis, with sharing normalized by the product of cloneset sizes. To study raw recombination free of thymic and clonal selection effects, out-of-frame nonproductive sequences were analyzed. The public reads were reanalyzed by TCRdb: fastp trimming at Q25, MiXCR alignment, in-frame beta chains only. Every CDR3 protein is listed once, alongside the most common genes and DNA of its rows. The authors' filters were not applied to this entry. Present in this sample are some 570,000 distinct CDR3 sequences, 20% to 25% of which were seen just once. About 0.5% of the sample is held by the ten biggest clonotypes.

The junction carries 12 bases between V and J, which are trimmed by 6 bases and 6 bases respectively. CDR1 and CDR2 were assigned from the germline V gene as ENHRY and SYGVKD. Inclusive of the bounding cysteine and valine, the CDR3 is 12 residues long. Just CDR3 DNA is preserved here, 36 bases in frame from base 1. These sequences were also reported in another study, on yellow fever vaccine responses in identical twins. As that second study puts it: The authors reported that the T cell response to vaccination in identical twins appeared partly convergent and partly personalized. Focusing on identical twins, the study followed the T cell clones that responded to the vaccine, and did so with precision.

This receptor chain uses TRBV10-3 and TRBJ2-7, and the D gene may be TRBD2, 6 bases matching. The source material was CD4+ T cells sorted from blood. This clonotype was obtained from a woman younger than 35 in good health. CDR3 protein: CAIRREDGEQYV. The DNA reads TGTGCCATCAGGAGGGAGGACGGCGAGCAGTACGTC.